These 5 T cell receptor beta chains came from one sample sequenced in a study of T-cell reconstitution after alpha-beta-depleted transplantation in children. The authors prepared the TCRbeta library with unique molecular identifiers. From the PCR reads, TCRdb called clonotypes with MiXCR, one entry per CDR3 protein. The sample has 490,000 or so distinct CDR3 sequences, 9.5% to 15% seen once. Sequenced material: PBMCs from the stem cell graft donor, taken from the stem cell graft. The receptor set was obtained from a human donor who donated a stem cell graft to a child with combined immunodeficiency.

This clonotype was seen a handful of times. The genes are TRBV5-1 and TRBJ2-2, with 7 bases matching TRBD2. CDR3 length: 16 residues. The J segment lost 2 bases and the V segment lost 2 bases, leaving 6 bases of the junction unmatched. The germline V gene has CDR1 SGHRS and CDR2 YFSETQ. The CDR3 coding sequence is TGCGCCAGCAGCTTTGAGGGCGGGAGTAACACCGGGGAGCTGTTTTTT. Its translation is CASSFEGGSNTGELFF.

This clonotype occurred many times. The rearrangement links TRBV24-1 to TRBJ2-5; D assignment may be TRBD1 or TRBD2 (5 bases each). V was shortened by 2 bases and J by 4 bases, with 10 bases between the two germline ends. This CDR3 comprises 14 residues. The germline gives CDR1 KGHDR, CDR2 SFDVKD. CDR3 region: CATSDSRDGETQYF. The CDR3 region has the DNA TGTGCCACCAGTGATTCCCGGGACGGAGAGACCCAGTACTTC.

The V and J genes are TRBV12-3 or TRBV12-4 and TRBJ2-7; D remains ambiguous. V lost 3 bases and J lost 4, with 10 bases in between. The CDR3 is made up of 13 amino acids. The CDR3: CASSFAVGYEQYF. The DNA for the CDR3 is TGTGCCAGCAGTTTTGCGGTAGGTTACGAGCAGTACTTC.

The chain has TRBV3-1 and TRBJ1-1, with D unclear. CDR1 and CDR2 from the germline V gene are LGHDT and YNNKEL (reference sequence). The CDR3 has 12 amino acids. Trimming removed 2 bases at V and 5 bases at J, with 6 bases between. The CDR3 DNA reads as TGTGCCAGCAGCCAATTCGCGACTGAAGCTTTCTTT. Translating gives CASSQFATEAFF.

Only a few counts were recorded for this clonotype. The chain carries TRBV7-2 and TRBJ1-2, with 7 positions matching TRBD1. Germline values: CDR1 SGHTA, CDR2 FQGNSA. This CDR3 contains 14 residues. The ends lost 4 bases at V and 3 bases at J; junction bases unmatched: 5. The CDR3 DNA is TGTGCCAGCAGCTCCTCACAGGGGTACTATGGCTACACCTTC. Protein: CASSSSQGYYGYTF.